The clone carrying this T cell receptor (beta chain) was observed at least ten times. Its antigen is undetermined. Arm-PCR of CDR3 regions and iRepertoire HTBI primers were the basis on which TCR beta libraries were built. MiXCR, applied by TCRdb to the multiplex PCR reads, yields one record per CDR3 protein. There are roughly 530,000 distinct CDR3 sequences in the sample; 15% to 20% occur only once, and around 25% lies in the top ten. Regarding time point: newly diagnosed GD, antithyroid drugs for less than 3 months. Preparation of the TCR library used RNA extracted from PBMCs. Each patient gave 7 to 9 milliliters of EDTA-anticoagulated peripheral blood. This sample stems from a study of regulatory T cells in long-lasting Graves disease. General study results and limits: Persistent patients shared more public clonotypes (2,741) than new patients (approximately 970).

This CDR3 region has 15 residues. Germline assignment: CDR1 KGHDR and CDR2 SFDVKD. V gave up 3 bases and J gave up 2 bases, with 12 bases separating them. This sample was shared with a second study, whose subject was T cells in Graves' hyperthyroidism and ophthalmopathy. From that second work: During a first-round RT-PCR of the TCR CDR3, the HTBI primer set was used.

Sample: peripheral blood mononuclear cells (PBMCs), taken at new diagnosis, from a patient treated with antithyroid drugs. The clonotype comes from a woman aged 40-65 years with Graves disease. The rearrangement uses TRBV24-1 and TRBJ2-5; D is perhaps TRBD1 or TRBD2 (5 bases each). This CDR3 is CATSDPGALQETQYF. CDR3 nucleotides: TGTGCCACCAGTGATCCCGGGGCATTGCAAGAGACCCAGTACTTC.